The clone carrying this T cell receptor (beta chain) was detected once. Antigen specificity is unknown. This entry is derived from a study of cytomegalovirus exposure and HLA in healthy donors. Findings of the study overall: Researchers catalogued about 150 TCR beta chains as cytomegalovirus-associated. Analysis performed later showed TCR beta chains linked to HLA being more clonally expanded than equally common others.

Germline-derived CDR1 and CDR2 are SGHAT and FQNNGV. With 1 base clipped from V and 7 bases from J, the junction kept 11 bases outside the gene matches. The CDR3 covers 18 residues. The PCR contained 60 Vbeta and 13 Jbeta primers. Clones were sequenced by immunoSEQ multiplex PCR, and TCRdb holds only the in-frame ones, with some missing. The sample lists some 240,000 clones, 70% to 80% occurring once. The specimen sequenced was PBMCs. J is TRBJ2-1 and V is TRBV11-2, with 12 bases matching TRBD2. The receptor's source is a male donor in good health and CMV-seronegative. The CDR3 region has the DNA TGTGCCAGCAGCTTAGGAGCCTGGACTAGCGGGAACGATAATGAGCAGTTCTTC. It translates to CASSLGAWTSGNDNEQFF.